This TCR beta chain originates from a study of shared clonotypes between healthy human individuals. Concerning this clone itself: The antigen remains undetermined.

V shed 3 bases and J shed 0 bases, with 12 bases lying between them. This CDR3 contains 16 residues. Germline V gene lookup returns CDR1 MDHEN and CDR2 SYDVKM. Naive CD45RA+ and memory CD45RA-negative subsets were split from CD4+ cells. Study outcomes and limitations: Rarefaction indicated that sorted-subset sequencing remained incomplete although depth was large. About 5% of naive CD4 clonotypes were common to a handful of donors.

Template for every sorted-subset replicate PCR totaled about 0.2 ug DNA, some 30,000 T cell genomes. Profiled with immunoSEQ multiplex PCR; TCRdb holds only in-frame clones, not every one. The table includes about 2.3 million clones, around 92% detected once. This chain links TRBV28 with TRBJ2-1; D is unclear. The source of this sequence is a man aged 18 to 30 in good health. Some clones in this sample may be carry-over from other donors' samples. Sequencing used naive CD4+ T cells from PBMCs. Subset described: CD45RA+ positively selected. DNA of the CDR3: TGTGCCAGCAGTTTTTCAGTGACTTTCTCCTACAATGAGCAGTTCTTC. Encoded protein: CASSFSVTFSYNEQFF.